These T cell receptor beta chains were read from a single sample in a study of T cells in Graves' hyperthyroidism and ophthalmopathy. TCRdb re-analysed the multiplex PCR reads in MiXCR, keeping a single row per CDR3 protein. The repertoire includes about 290,000 distinct CDR3 sequences, roughly 14% of them detected once, and roughly 7.5% sits in the top ten. Source material: blood. These receptors were taken from a woman aged 30 to 39 with Graves' hyperthyroidism that later progressed to Graves' ophthalmopathy. The CDR3 runs from the conserved cysteine through the conserved F or W. The D gene is left open where the match is weak. Clone size is shown for a subset of rows, as once, few, many or a class of expanded clone.

CDR3 length: 16; clone size: few; J gene: TRBJ2-1; V gene: TRBV7-9; D gene: TRBD2; CDR3 DNA: TGTGCCAGCAGCTCCGTAGCGGGGGGGGCGGCCAATGAGCAGTTCTTC; CDR3 protein: CASSSVAGGAANEQFF
CDR3 length: 13; clone size: few; J gene: TRBJ2-1; V gene: TRBV7-9; D gene: -; CDR3 DNA: TGTGCCAGCAGCTTAAATTTTTTTCCCGAGCAGTTCTTC; CDR3 protein: CASSLNFFPEQFF
CDR3 length: 12; clone size: many; J gene: TRBJ1-1; V gene: TRBV3-1; D gene: -; CDR3 DNA: TGTGCCAGCAGCCACAGGGGACCTGAAGCTTTCTTT; CDR3 protein: CASSHRGPEAFF
CDR3 length: 13; clone size: many; J gene: TRBJ1-6; V gene: TRBV2; D gene: -; CDR3 DNA: TGTGCCAGCACCGGGCCCTATAATTCACCCCTCCACTTT; CDR3 protein: CASTGPYNSPLHF
CDR3 length: 16; clone size: many; J gene: TRBJ2-3; V gene: TRBV20-1; D gene: TRBD2; CDR3 DNA: TGCAGCGGACTAGCGGGTTTAGGGCCAACTTTGGATACGCAGTATTTT; CDR3 protein: CSGLAGLGPTLDTQYF
CDR3 length: 14; clone size: many; J gene: TRBJ2-7; V gene: TRBV27; D gene: -; CDR3 DNA: TGTGCCAGCAGTCCCCGGGACCCGTCCTACGAGCAGTACTTC; CDR3 protein: CASSPRDPSYEQYF
CDR3 length: 15; clone size: -; J gene: TRBJ2-6; V gene: TRBV24-1; D gene: -; CDR3 DNA: TGTGCCACCAGTGACCCGGCAGGTGGGGCCAACGTCCTGACTTTC; CDR3 protein: CATSDPAGGANVLTF
CDR3 length: 15; clone size: -; J gene: TRBJ2-1; V gene: TRBV19; D gene: TRBD1; CDR3 DNA: TGTGCCAGTAGGCCTCGGACAGGGGCGGTCAATGAGCAGTTCTTC; CDR3 protein: CASRPRTGAVNEQFF
CDR3 length: 15; clone size: many; J gene: TRBJ1-2; V gene: TRBV27; D gene: TRBD1; CDR3 DNA: TGTGCCAGCAGTTTATCGGGGGGACAGGGTTATGGCTACACCTTC; CDR3 protein: CASSLSGGQGYGYTF
CDR3 length: 15; clone size: few; J gene: TRBJ2-7; V gene: TRBV5-1; D gene: -; CDR3 DNA: TGCGCCAGCAGCAGGAGCCCCGAGATTCCCTACGAGCAGTACTTC; CDR3 protein: CASSRSPEIPYEQYF
CDR3 length: 18; clone size: many; J gene: TRBJ1-6; V gene: TRBV6-6; D gene: -; CDR3 DNA: TGTGCCAGCAGTTACAGGGTGGGGTCTAGCTCCTATAATTCACCCCTCCACTTT; CDR3 protein: CASSYRVGSSSYNSPLHF
CDR3 length: 15; clone size: many; J gene: TRBJ1-6; V gene: TRBV5-1; D gene: TRBD1; CDR3 DNA: TGCGCCAGCAGCCTCGCCGGACAGGGGCGATCACCCCTCCACTTT; CDR3 protein: CASSLAGQGRSPLHF
CDR3 length: 16; clone size: few; J gene: TRBJ2-7; V gene: TRBV9; D gene: TRBD1; CDR3 DNA: TGTGCCAGCAGCGCCGGATCTGGGGGACAGTTGGACGAGCAGTACTTC; CDR3 protein: CASSAGSGGQLDEQYF
CDR3 length: 15; clone size: many; J gene: TRBJ2-3; V gene: TRBV9; D gene: -; CDR3 DNA: TGTGCCAGCAGCGTAGCTTGGAGGTTCACAGATACGCAGTATTTT; CDR3 protein: CASSVAWRFTDTQYF
CDR3 length: 16; clone size: many; J gene: TRBJ2-5; V gene: TRBV7-2; D gene: TRBD2; CDR3 DNA: TGTGCCAGCAGCCCCGGGATAGCGGGAGGTTGGGAGACCCAGTACTTC; CDR3 protein: CASSPGIAGGWETQYF
CDR3 length: 17; clone size: -; J gene: TRBJ2-1; V gene: TRBV9; D gene: -; CDR3 DNA: TGTGCCAGCAGCGAACTGAGGGAGCTCGGCCTTCGGAATGAGCAGTTCTTC; CDR3 protein: CASSELRELGLRNEQFF
CDR3 length: 13; clone size: many; J gene: TRBJ1-5; V gene: TRBV6-2/TRBV6-3; D gene: -; CDR3 DNA: TGTGCCAGCAGTCAGGCGGGTGGTCAGCCCCAGCATTTT; CDR3 protein: CASSQAGGQPQHF
CDR3 length: 13; clone size: many; J gene: TRBJ2-1; V gene: TRBV5-1; D gene: -; CDR3 DNA: TGCGCCAGCAGCTTGATCTTATATGATGAGCAGTTCTTC; CDR3 protein: CASSLILYDEQFF
CDR3 length: 18; clone size: many; J gene: TRBJ2-7; V gene: TRBV10-3; D gene: TRBD2; CDR3 DNA: TGTGCCATCAGTGACTCGCCTTTAGCGGGACGATCCACCTACGAGCAGTACTTC; CDR3 protein: CAISDSPLAGRSTYEQYF
CDR3 length: 16; clone size: many; J gene: TRBJ2-7; V gene: TRBV7-2; D gene: TRBD1; CDR3 DNA: TGTGCCAGCAGCCCCCGGGACAGGGGAGGGGGTAGCGAGCAGTACTTC; CDR3 protein: CASSPRDRGGGSEQYF
CDR3 length: 16; clone size: many; J gene: TRBJ2-2; V gene: TRBV7-2; D gene: TRBD2; CDR3 DNA: TGTGCCAGCAGCTTAGAGGTTCGGGAGGCCGCCGGGGAGCTGTTTTTT; CDR3 protein: CASSLEVREAAGELFF
CDR3 length: 15; clone size: many; J gene: TRBJ1-2; V gene: TRBV3-1; D gene: -; CDR3 DNA: TGTGCCAGCAGCCAAGACCTGGCGGGGCGGAATGGCTACACCTTC; CDR3 protein: CASSQDLAGRNGYTF
CDR3 length: 16; clone size: -; J gene: TRBJ2-3; V gene: TRBV7-9; D gene: -; CDR3 DNA: TGTGCCAGCAGGTCTAGTGGGGTAGCTAGCACAGATACGCAGTATTTT; CDR3 protein: CASRSSGVASTDTQYF
CDR3 length: 16; clone size: -; J gene: TRBJ2-3; V gene: TRBV27; D gene: TRBD1; CDR3 DNA: TGTGCCAGCAGTTTATCGTGGGACAGGGTGGTAGATACGCAGTATTTT; CDR3 protein: CASSLSWDRVVDTQYF
CDR3 length: 14; clone size: many; J gene: TRBJ2-1; V gene: TRBV7-9; D gene: -; CDR3 DNA: TGTGCCAGCAGCTTACTGAGCTCCTACAATGAGCAGTTCTTC; CDR3 protein: CASSLLSSYNEQFF
CDR3 length: 14; clone size: many; J gene: TRBJ1-5; V gene: TRBV6-2/TRBV6-3; D gene: -; CDR3 DNA: TGTGCCAGCAGTAAAGATCAGGACGGCCAGCCCCAGCATTTT; CDR3 protein: CASSKDQDGQPQHF
CDR3 length: 12; clone size: many; J gene: TRBJ1-4; V gene: TRBV20-1; D gene: -; CDR3 DNA: TGCAGTGCTAGTACAACTAATGAAAAACTGTTTTTT; CDR3 protein: CSASTTNEKLFF